What follows describes a single T cell receptor beta chain. The CDR3 totals 14 residues. V dropped 2 bases and J dropped 10 bases, with 12 bases sitting between them. Germline V CDR1 and CDR2: LNHDA, SQIVND (reference sequence). The data originate from a study of T cell responses to AZD1222 COVID-19 vaccine. Generated by immunoSEQ multiplex PCR, the TCRdb table keeps only in-frame clones and is missing some. The sample lists about 110,000 clones; 88% were seen once. This receptor was taken from an adult in good health. Sequencing used peripheral blood, obtained on day 0 of AZD1222 vaccination. This chain links TRBV19 with TRBJ1-6, with D possibly being TRBD1 (6 bases). The CDR3 sequence: CASSITGMESPLHF. CDR3 nucleotides: TGTGCCAGTAGTATAACAGGGATGGAGTCACCCCTCCACTTT.